This entry is about one TCR beta chain. Libraries were prepared by immunoSEQ multiplex PCR; TCRdb keeps only in-frame clonotypes and omits some of them. The sample yields some 80,000 clones, 85% seen once. Patients were ineligible given autoimmune disease history or systemic immunosuppression. Trimming cost V 0 bases and J 4 bases, with 14 bases left between them. The CDR3 covers 16 residues. Looked up from germline, CDR1 is LNHDA and CDR2 is SQIVND (reference sequence). This sample is drawn from a study of OX40 agonist ivuxolimab in advanced cancers. The chain recombines TRBV19 with TRBJ2-3, with a possible D match to TRBD2 (6 bases). The sequence was collected from an adult with an advanced solid tumor such as melanoma, head and neck, liver or kidney cancer. Sequenced material: CD4+ or CD8+ T cells sorted from blood, taken in a trial of the OX40 agonist ivuxolimab. The CDR3 sequence: CASSIELAGKADTQYF. The DNA of the CDR3 is TGTGCCAGTAGTATAGAACTCGCGGGGAAGGCAGATACGCAGTATTTT.